The TCR beta chain described here comes from a study of T cell changes during pregnancy in multiple sclerosis. TCRdb's copy holds only in-frame clones and misses some; the assay was immunoSEQ multiplex PCR. The sample has 100,000 or so clones; approximately 94% are singletons. The germline V and J ends were trimmed by 0 bases and 0 bases, with 10 bases remaining between them. The CDR3 sequence is 15 residues long. Germline values: CDR1 SGHRS, CDR2 YFSETQ. This chain links TRBV5-1 with TRBJ2-7; D is undetermined. This receptor was taken from a female donor with multiple sclerosis, enrolled in a pregnancy study. Sequencing was performed on peripheral blood, taken in the third trimester of pregnancy. The CDR3 sequence is CASSLGILSSYEQYF. DNA of the CDR3: TGCGCCAGCAGCTTGGGAATCCTCAGCTCCTACGAGCAGTACTTC.